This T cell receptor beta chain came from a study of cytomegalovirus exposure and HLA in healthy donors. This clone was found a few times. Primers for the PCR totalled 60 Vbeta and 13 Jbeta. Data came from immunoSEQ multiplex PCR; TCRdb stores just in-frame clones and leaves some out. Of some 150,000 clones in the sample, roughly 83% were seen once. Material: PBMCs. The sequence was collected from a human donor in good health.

CDR3 amino acids: CASSQEGRNPEQYF. For the CDR3, the DNA is TGTGCCAGCAGCCAAGAGGGGCGGAATCCCGAGCAGTACTTC. The rearrangement joins TRBV4-2 to TRBJ2-5; TRBD1 might be the D (5 bases). TRBJ2-7 explains the end of the DNA better; the J call may be wrong. The CDR3 totals 14 residues. Germline assignment: CDR1 LGHNA and CDR2 YNFKEQ.